The sample holds one count of the clone carrying this T cell receptor beta chain. Its antigen is as yet unknown. The sample is drawn from a study of chemoradiotherapy in HPV16-positive cancers. Study-level background: A couple of HPV16-positive patients' cells yielded candidate HPV-specific clones and common motifs.

Study-wide points: During treatment, candidate HPV-specific clones and E7-related motifs expanded in tumor. The functional HPV-specific definition rests on just a couple of HPV16-positive patients.

Repertoires were sampled repeatedly during chemoradiotherapy. This CDR3 contains 13 residues. The J segment lost 9 bases and the V segment lost 4 bases, leaving 3 bases of the junction unmatched. CDR1 is MGHDK and CDR2 is SYGVNS in the germline V gene. The assay was immunoSEQ multiplex PCR, and TCRdb's table has in-frame clones only and misses some. The sample lists 30,000 to 40,000 clones, around 77% occurring once. The specimen comprised blood, sampled from a patient who underwent chemoradiotherapy. The origin of this receptor is a human donor with HPV-associated anogenital cancer. The rearrangement links TRBV25-1 to TRBJ1-6, with 7 nucleotides matching TRBD1. The CDR3 protein is CASSGDRVSPLHF. DNA for the CDR3: TGTGCCAGCAGTGGTGACAGGGTTTCACCCCTCCACTTT.